This T cell receptor beta chain originates from a study of PD-1 blockade in mismatch repair-deficient tumors. About the study: Patients had approximately 12 mismatch repair-deficient cancer types and were previously treated and progressing. Whole-study findings and limits: Rapid post-treatment expansion, then contraction, generally preceding radiologic response, marked tumor-resident clones.

Comments on this clone: The antigen is unknown.

Profiled with immunoSEQ multiplex PCR; TCRdb holds only in-frame clones, not every one. Counted here are about 49,000 clones, over 60% occurring once; the ten biggest clones make up under 3.5%. CDR1 is MNHEY, CDR2 SMNVEV, per germline (reference sequence). This CDR3 spans 12 amino acids. V lost 7 bases to trimming and J lost 7 bases, with 10 bases between them. TCR sequencing covered a few patients who responded to pembrolizumab. The chain uses TRBV27 and TRBJ2-2, with D perhaps matching TRBD2 (6 bases). This TCR was recovered from an adult with mismatch repair-deficient cancer. The material was PBMCs, obtained before pembrolizumab treatment. DNA of the CDR3: TGTGCCAGCAATTCCGGGAGCGGGGAGCTGTTTTTT. This encodes CASNSGSGELFF.